These T cell receptor beta chains were read from a single sample in a study of control samples from healthy donors and cancer patients. Measured with immunoSEQ multiplex PCR; TCRdb has only the in-frame clones, and not every one. Of 98,000 or so clones listed, roughly 90% are singletons. The sequenced material came from blood. Source of these receptors: a woman between 65 and 79 years old in good health. Each CDR3 is given with its conserved first and last residue. D genes are given only for firm matches. Clone size is stated in some rows and not others, as once, few, many or a class when expanded.

j_call d_call v_call clone_size cdr3_nt cdr3_aa
TRBJ1-1 - TRBV12-3/TRBV12-4 - TGTGCCAGCAGCCTAGAATGGAACACTGAAGCTTTCTTT CASSLEWNTEAFF
TRBJ1-1 TRBD1 TRBV5-1 - TGCGCCAGCAGCCCGGGACAGGGGCGCACTGAAGCTTTCTTT CASSPGQGRTEAFF
TRBJ2-3 TRBD2 TRBV9 - TGTGCCAGCCAACCGGGACTAGCGGGGGGACTGCCAGATACGCAGTATTTT CASQPGLAGGLPDTQYF
TRBJ2-3 - TRBV7-2 - TGTGCCAGCAGCGTAGGACAGCTAGACACAGATACGCAGTATTTT CASSVGQLDTDTQYF
TRBJ2-3 - TRBV6-5 - TGTGCCAGCAGCCTCGGGAGCCCTAGCACAGATACGCAGTATTTT CASSLGSPSTDTQYF
TRBJ2-1 - TRBV11-2 - TGTGCCAGCAGCTACGTGGGGGAATCCTACAATGAGCAGTTCTTC CASSYVGESYNEQFF
TRBJ2-5 - TRBV18 - TGTGCCAGCTCCCCCGGGACCGAAGAGACCCAGTACTTC CASSPGTEETQYF
TRBJ1-2 - TRBV5-4 - TGTGCCAGCACAACTCCGGGACAACTCTATGGCTACACCTTC CASTTPGQLYGYTF
TRBJ2-1 - TRBV5-1 once TGCGCCAGCAGCTTGGTGGGGGGGCGCAACAATGAGCAGTTCTTC CASSLVGGRNNEQFF
TRBJ1-1 - TRBV3-1/TRBV3-2 few TGTGCCAGCAGCTTGTCCAGTTCGAACACTGAAGCTTTCTTT CASSLSSSNTEAFF
TRBJ1-1 - TRBV11-1 - TGTGCCAGCAGCCAGGGGATAATGGACACTGAAGCTTTCTTT CASSQGIMDTEAFF
TRBJ1-1 TRBD1 TRBV5-1 - TGCGCCAGCAGCCCCGGGACAGCAAAAGAAGCTTTCTTT CASSPGTAKEAFF
TRBJ1-2 - TRBV5-6 - TGTGCCAGCAGCTTGGACCACGGGGCAACCGGGGGGCACGGCTACACCTTC CASSLDHGATGGHGYTF
TRBJ1-5 - TRBV5-4 - TGTGCCAGCAGCTTGTACCAGGACCCTCAGCCCCAGCATTTT CASSLYQDPQPQHF
TRBJ1-5 - TRBV12-2 - TGTGCAAGTCGCTTAGGACACCTTAATCAGCCCCAGCATTTT CASRLGHLNQPQHF
TRBJ1-2 - TRBV15 once TGTGCCACCAGCAGAGATCCCGGGGAGGGGGGATACTATGGCTACACCTTC CATSRDPGEGGYYGYTF
TRBJ1-1 - TRBV19 - TGTGCCACCGAGGACCCGAACACTGAAGCTTTCTTT CATEDPNTEAFF
TRBJ1-1 TRBD1 TRBV10-3 once TGTGCCACATTGGAGTACTCGGGACAGGGGATCATGAACACTGAAGCTTTCTTT CATLEYSGQGIMNTEAFF
TRBJ1-6 TRBD1 TRBV29-1 - TGCAGCGTTCAACAGGGGGATTCACCCCTCCACTTT CSVQQGDSPLHF
TRBJ1-1 - TRBV30 - TGTGCCTGGGGGGAACAGGGGAACACTGAAGCTTTCTTT CAWGEQGNTEAFF
TRBJ1-4 - TRBV27 - TGTGCCAGCAAGGGGATGGTTGAAAAACTGTTTTTT CASKGMVEKLFF
TRBJ2-2 - TRBV11-3 - TGTGCCAGCAGCTTACCAGGACCGGGGGAGCTGTTTTTT CASSLPGPGELFF
TRBJ2-7 TRBD1 TRBV5-1 - TGCGCCAGCAGCCCCGGACAGGGGAGGATGTACGAGCAGTACTTC CASSPGQGRMYEQYF
TRBJ2-6 - TRBV5-4 - TGTGCCAGCAGCTGGGACCGCTCTGGGGCCAACGTCCTGACTTTC CASSWDRSGANVLTF
TRBJ1-1 - TRBV14 - TGTGCCAGCAGCCCCGACATGAACACTGAAGCTTTCTTT CASSPDMNTEAFF
TRBJ1-1 - TRBV11-2 - TGTGCCAGCAGCTTAGCGGCAGGCAGATCCACTGAAGCTTTCTTT CASSLAAGRSTEAFF
TRBJ1-1 - TRBV11-3 - TGTGCCAGCAGCCCCGGCTTAGGATCTGAAGCTTTCTTT CASSPGLGSEAFF
TRBJ2-5 - TRBV3-1/TRBV3-2 - TGTGCCAGCAGCCCTTCGGTCGAGACCCAGTACTTC CASSPSVETQYF
TRBJ2-3 - TRBV3-1/TRBV3-2 - TGTGCCAGCAGCCAAGGGGTGAGGGCCACCCCAGATACGCAGTATTTT CASSQGVRATPDTQYF
TRBJ2-2 - TRBV28 once TGTACCAGCAGTTTGAGGTTGGCGAACACCGGGGAGCTGTTTTTT CTSSLRLANTGELFF
TRBJ2-5 TRBD2 TRBV5-4 - TGTGCCAGCATCTCTAAGTTAGCGGGAGAAGAGACCCAGTACTTC CASISKLAGEETQYF
TRBJ2-7 - TRBV29-1 few TGCAGCGTTGTACGGGGGCCTTTCTACGAGCAGTACTTC CSVVRGPFYEQYF
TRBJ2-3 - TRBV9 - TGTGCCAGCAGCGTAGTTCCTCAGAGCACAGATACGCAGTATTTT CASSVVPQSTDTQYF
TRBJ2-2 - TRBV9 - TGTGCCAGCAGCGTAGGGCTCACGAACACCGGGGAGCTGTTTTTT CASSVGLTNTGELFF
TRBJ2-3 TRBD2 TRBV5-1 - TGCGCCAGCAGCTCGCTAGCGGGGGGCACAGATACGCAGTATTTT CASSSLAGGTDTQYF